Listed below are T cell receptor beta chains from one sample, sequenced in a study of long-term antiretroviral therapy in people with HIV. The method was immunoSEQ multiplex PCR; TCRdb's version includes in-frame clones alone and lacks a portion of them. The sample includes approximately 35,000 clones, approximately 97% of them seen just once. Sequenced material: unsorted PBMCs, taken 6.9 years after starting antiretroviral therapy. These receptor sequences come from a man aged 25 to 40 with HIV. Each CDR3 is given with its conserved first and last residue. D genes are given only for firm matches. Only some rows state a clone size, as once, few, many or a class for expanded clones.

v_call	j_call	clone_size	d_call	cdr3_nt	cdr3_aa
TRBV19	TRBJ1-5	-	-	TGTGCCAGTAGGGGGGGGCAGAACAATCAGCCCCAGCATTTT	CASRGGQNNQPQHF
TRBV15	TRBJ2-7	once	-	TGTGCCACCAGCAAGGGACCCCCTGCCACCGAGCAGTACTTC	CATSKGPPATEQYF
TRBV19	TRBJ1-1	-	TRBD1	TGTGCCAGTAGTATTACAGGGGGTACCACTGAAGCTTTCTTT	CASSITGGTTEAFF
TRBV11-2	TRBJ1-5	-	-	TGTGCCAGCAGCTTAGAAGGGACACTAGGGCAGCCCCAGCATTTT	CASSLEGTLGQPQHF
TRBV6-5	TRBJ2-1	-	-	TGTGCCAGCAGTTACTCGGTTGACATGGAGCAGTTCTTC	CASSYSVDMEQFF
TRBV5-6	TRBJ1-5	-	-	TGTGCCAGCAGCTTGTTTCCCGGGACTAATCAGCCCCAGCATTTT	CASSLFPGTNQPQHF
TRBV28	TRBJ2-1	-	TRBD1	TGTGCCAGCAGCATAGGGACAGGGGCCAATGAGCAGTTCTTC	CASSIGTGANEQFF
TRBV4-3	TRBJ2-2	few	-	TGCGCCAGCAGCCAAGAGTGGGGGACCGGGGAGCTGTTTTTT	CASSQEWGTGELFF
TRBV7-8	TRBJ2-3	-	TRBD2	TGTGCCAGCAGCTTAGCCCGGACTAGCGGGGACTACACAGATACGCAGTATTTT	CASSLARTSGDYTDTQYF
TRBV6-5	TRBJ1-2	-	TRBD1	TGTGCCAGCAGTGTGACAGGGGAGAACTATGGCTACACCTTC	CASSVTGENYGYTF
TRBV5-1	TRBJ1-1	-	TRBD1	TGCGCCAGCAGCCCCTCCCTAGCGGGACAGGGGAACACTGAAGCTTTCTTT	CASSPSLAGQGNTEAFF
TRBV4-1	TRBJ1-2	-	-	TGCGCCAGCAGCCAACTGGGATACGGCTACACCTTC	CASSQLGYGYTF
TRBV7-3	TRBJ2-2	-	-	TGTGCCAGCAGCTCATCCGGGACACCTAACACCGGGGAGCTGTTTTTT	CASSSSGTPNTGELFF
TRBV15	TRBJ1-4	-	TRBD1	TGTGCCACCAGCAGCCCCAGGGACAGCCACGAAAAACTGTTTTTT	CATSSPRDSHEKLFF
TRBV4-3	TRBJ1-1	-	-	TGCGCCAGCAGCTCGCGGGACACTGAAGCTTTCTTT	CASSSRDTEAFF
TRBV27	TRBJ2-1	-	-	TGTGCCAGCAGTCTACATTTACTTCTAGGCGCTGAGCAGTTCTTC	CASSLHLLLGAEQFF
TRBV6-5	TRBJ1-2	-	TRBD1	TGTGCCAGCAGCACCAGACAGGGACGTGGTGGCTACACCTTC	CASSTRQGRGGYTF
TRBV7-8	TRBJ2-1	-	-	TGTGCCAGCAGCTTACCGGGGTGGAATAACAATGAGCAGTTCTTC	CASSLPGWNNNEQFF
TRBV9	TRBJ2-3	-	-	TGTGCCAGCAGCGTAGGGGGGGTCCCAGATACGCAGTATTTT	CASSVGGVPDTQYF
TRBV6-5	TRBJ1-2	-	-	TGTGCCAGCAGTTACAAAGGGGCCGGCTACACCTTC	CASSYKGAGYTF
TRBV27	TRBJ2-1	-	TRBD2	TGTGCCAGCAGTTTATTTACCCCAACAGCGGGAGTGGGGAATGAGCAGTTCTTC	CASSLFTPTAGVGNEQFF
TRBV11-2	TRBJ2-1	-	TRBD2	TGTGCCAGCAGCTCCAGGGGGGGTAGCGGGAGGAATTACAATGAGCAGTTCTTC	CASSSRGGSGRNYNEQFF
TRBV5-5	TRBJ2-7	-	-	TGTGCCAGCAGCTTGTCAGGGACCATGACCTACGAGCAGTACTTC	CASSLSGTMTYEQYF
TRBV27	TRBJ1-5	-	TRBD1	TGTGCCACCAGGGGGCCCAATCAGCCCCAGCATTTT	CATRGPNQPQHF
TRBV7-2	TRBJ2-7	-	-	TGTGCCAGCAGCTTAGGCGGGGTTTCCTACGAGCAGTACTTC	CASSLGGVSYEQYF
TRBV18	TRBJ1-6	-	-	TGTGCCAGCTCCACCAATAGGGCAGAAGATAATTCACCCCTCCACTTT	CASSTNRAEDNSPLHF
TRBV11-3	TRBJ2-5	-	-	TGTGCCAGCATCGGCAGAGCACAAGAGACCCAGTACTTC	CASIGRAQETQYF
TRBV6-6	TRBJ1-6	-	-	TGTGCCAGCAGTTACAACGCGGGGACTCTGCTATTT	CASSYNAGTLLF